Shown below are 27 T cell receptor beta chains from a single sample sequenced in a study of T-cell reconstitution after alpha-beta-depleted transplantation in children. Unique molecular identifiers tagged the TCRbeta library. TCRdb analysed the PCR reads with MiXCR anew, one entry per CDR3 protein. Of nearly 350,000 distinct CDR3 sequences in the sample, under 20% are singletons; the top ten hold approximately 44%. The sample here was PBMCs, mostly from graft donor cells, taken 360 days after TCRalphabeta/CD19-depleted stem cell transplant. The receptors were gathered from a male patient under 10 years old who had a stem cell transplant for acute lymphoblastic leukemia, so the T cells may come from the graft donor.

Only a few counts were recorded for this clonotype. The genes are TRBV19 and TRBJ2-3, with 12 bases matching TRBD2. The length of the CDR3 is 13 residues. Germline lookup yields CDR1 LNHDA and CDR2 SQIVND (reference sequence). The trim removed 1 base at V and 12 bases at J, leaving 2 bases unmatched. The CDR3, as DNA: TGTGCCAGTAGTATAGCTAGCGGGAGGGCCCAGTATTTT. Its protein is CASSIASGRAQYF.

The V gene is TRBV4-2, the J gene TRBJ2-2, with TRBD2 matching 11 bases. The CDR3 extends over 19 amino acids. Looked up from germline, CDR1 is LGHNA and CDR2 is YNFKEQ. The V gene end was trimmed by 5 bases and the J gene end by 6 bases; junction bases not matched to a gene: 17. CDR3 sequence: CASSVSRSIAGGVPGELFF. CDR3 bases: TGTGCCAGCAGCGTATCCAGGTCTATAGCGGGAGGGGTGCCCGGGGAGCTGTTTTTT.

This clonotype turned up a few times. V gene TRBV12-3 or TRBV12-4 combines with J gene TRBJ2-7; D is ambiguous. Trimming left V 3 bases short and J 4 bases short, with 16 bases between. The CDR3 contains 15 residues. CDR3 nucleotides: TGTGCCAGCAGTTTCGGGCACGGAGACGGGTACGAGCAGTACTTC. It yields the protein CASSFGHGDGYEQYF.

The rearrangement links TRBV30 to TRBJ2-1; TRBD2 matches 10 bases. CDR1 is GTSNPN, CDR2 SVGIG, per germline (reference sequence). The CDR3 contains 18 residues. After removal of 6 bases from V and 6 bases from J, the junction contained 20 bases not matched to a gene. The CDR3 loop is CACLSGLAPKVGGNEQFF. CDR3 in DNA: TGTGCCTGTTTATCGGGACTAGCGCCAAAGGTAGGAGGCAATGAGCAGTTCTTC. Filled out from reference TRBV30 and TRBJ2-1, the complete variable domain reads SQTIHQWPATLVQPVGSPLSLECTVEGTSNPNLYWYRQAAGRGLQLLFYSVGIGQISSEVPQNLSASRPQDRQFILSSKKLLLSDSGFYLCACLSGLAPKVGGNEQFFGPGTRLTVL.

This clonotype was counted ten times or more. This sequence joins TRBV2 and TRBJ2-1; 8 positions match TRBD2. The CDR3 spans 16 residues. Trimming removed 7 bases from V and 3 bases from J; junction bases left unmatched: 11. From germline, CDR1 is SNHLY and CDR2 FYNNEI. The CDR3 loop is CASTSGTSRRYNEQFF. For the CDR3, the DNA is TGTGCCAGCACATCAGGGACTAGTCGTCGCTACAATGAGCAGTTCTTC.

There are many counts of this clonotype. The rearrangement links TRBV11-2 to TRBJ2-7; the D is unclear. CDR1 is SGHAT, CDR2 FQNNGV, per germline. This CDR3 is built from 11 residues. The V end lost 3 bases, the J end lost 2 bases, and 2 bases lay between the germline ends. CDR3 in DNA: TGTGCCAGCAGCTTGCCCTACGAGCAGTACTTC. As protein: CASSLPYEQYF.

This clonotype was detected only a few times. The CDR3: CASSAGQETQYF. In DNA, the CDR3 is TGTGCCAGCAGTGCAGGCCAGGAGACCCAGTACTTC. V is TRBV25-1 and J is TRBJ2-5; no clear D. Germline CDR1 MGHDK, CDR2 SYGVNS. The CDR3 has 12 residues. The ends were cut back, 4 bases at V and 5 bases at J, with 8 bases in the middle.

This clonotype was detected a few times. This sequence joins TRBV6-2 or TRBV6-3 and TRBJ2-1; 7 positions match TRBD2. The CDR3 loop spans 12 amino acids. In germline, CDR1 is MNHEY, CDR2 SVGEGT. As DNA, the CDR3 is TGTGCTGGGGGGGTAGCGGACAATGAGCAGTTCTTC. Its protein is CAGGVADNEQFF.

The chain employs TRBV7-9 and TRBJ2-3; 10 bases align to TRBD2. V trimming: 5 bases; J trimming: 2 bases; junction bases outside the gene matches: 7. There are 16 residues in the CDR3. Germline V gene sequence: CDR1 SEHNR, CDR2 FQNEAQ (reference sequence). CDR3 nucleotide sequence: TGTGCCAGCAGCCTACTCCTAGCGGGAGTCACAGATACGCAGTATTTT. Encoded protein: CASSLLLAGVTDTQYF.

There are many counts of this clonotype. The gene calls are TRBV5-1 and TRBJ2-7; 13 nucleotides agree with TRBD2. V shed 3 bases and J 4 bases; nucleotides not matched to a gene: 10. The V gene's germline CDR1 is SGHRS and CDR2 YFSETQ. The CDR3 has 17 amino acids. The CDR3 DNA follows: TGCGCCAGCAGCTCGGGACTAGCGGGGACCTCCTCTTACGAGCAGTACTTC. The encoded protein is CASSSGLAGTSSYEQYF. Variable domain in full (rest from reference TRBV5-1 and TRBJ2-7): KAGVTQTPRYLIKTRGQQVTLSCSPISGHRSVSWYQQTPGQGLQFLFEYFSETQRNKGNFPGRFSGRQFSNSRSEMNVSTLELGDSALYLCASSSGLAGTSSYEQYFGPGTRLTVT.

This chain uses TRBV5-6 with TRBJ2-1; possibly TRBD2 for D (5 bases). This CDR3 is 15 amino acids long. Trimming cost V 3 bases and J 3 bases, with 13 bases left between them. CDR1 and CDR2 from the germline V gene are SGHDT and YYEEEE. In DNA form, the CDR3 reads TGTGCCAGCAGCTACCCGGGATACTACTACAATGAGCAGTTCTTC. Amino acid sequence: CASSYPGYYYNEQFF.

This clonotype turned up a few times. The rearrangement joins TRBV5-4 to TRBJ2-2, with D hard to call. Germline V gene sequence: CDR1 SGHNT, CDR2 YYREEE (reference sequence). Trimming pared 5 bases from V and 6 bases from J, leaving 5 bases between. This CDR3 is 11 amino acids long. For the CDR3, the DNA is TGTGCCAGCAGTGGGGCCGGGGAGCTGTTTTTT. Translation: CASSGAGELFF.

This clonotype has ten or more counts. The V call is TRBV7-2, the J call TRBJ2-4; D unclear. This CDR3 comprises 13 residues. The germline V gene has CDR1 SGHTA and CDR2 FQGNSA. Trimming took 6 bases from V and 0 from J, leaving 6 bases between them. This CDR3 reads CASRQLAKNIQYF. The DNA of the CDR3 is TGTGCCAGCAGACAGCTAGCCAAAAACATTCAGTACTTC.

This clonotype occurred a few times. The chain couples TRBV29-1 to TRBJ2-3; D not certain. The CDR3 is 10 residues long. Looked up from germline, CDR1 is SQVTM and CDR2 is ANQGSEA. Trimming took 4 bases from V and 6 from J, leaving 5 bases between them. The CDR3 sequence: CSVVRDTQYF. CDR3 in DNA: TGCAGCGTTGTTCGGGATACGCAGTATTTT.

The genes are TRBV7-2 and TRBJ2-5; 8 bases agree with TRBD2. After removal of 3 bases from V and 5 bases from J, the junction contained 5 bases not matched to a gene. Germline V gene sequence: CDR1 SGHTA, CDR2 FQGNSA. The CDR3 is 14 residues long. CDR3 region: CASSFRAGEETQYF. The CDR3 bases are TGTGCCAGCAGCTTCCGAGCGGGAGAGGAGACCCAGTACTTC. The complete variable domain, with remaining parts taken from reference TRBV7-2 and TRBJ2-5, reads GAGVSQSPSNKVTEKGKDVELRCDPISGHTALYWYRQSLGQGLEFLIYFQGNSAPDKSGLPSDRFSAERTGGSVSTLTIQRTQQEDSAVYLCASSFRAGEETQYFGPGTRLLVL.

This clonotype was observed at least ten times. V is TRBV6-5 and J is TRBJ2-7; 8 bases map to TRBD1. The J segment lost 4 bases and the V segment lost 5 bases, leaving 10 bases of the junction unmatched. The CDR3 length is 15 residues. Germline CDR1 reads MNHEY; CDR2 reads SVGAGI. The CDR3 DNA is TGTGCCAGCAGTCGAGGAGGGACAGGTCGGTACGAGCAGTACTTC. It specifies CASSRGGTGRYEQYF.

This chain joins TRBV5-5 and TRBJ1-1; the D gene is possibly TRBD1 (6 bases). The CDR3 runs 15 residues. Germline V gene lookup returns CDR1 SGHKS and CDR2 YYEKEE (reference sequence). With 2 bases removed from V and 6 bases from J, the gap between germline ends came to 17 bases. CDR3 sequence reads: CASSFGPGEGSEAFF. Written as DNA, the CDR3 is TGTGCCAGCAGCTTCGGTCCAGGGGAGGGGTCTGAAGCTTTCTTT. Supplemented by reference TRBV5-5 and TRBJ1-1, the full variable domain reads DAGVTQSPTHLIKTRGQQVTLRCSPISGHKSVSWYQQVLGQGPQFIFQYYEKEERGRGNFPDRFSARQFPNYSSELNVNALLLGDSALYLCASSFGPGEGSEAFFGQGTRLTVV.

The chain uses TRBV20-1 and TRBJ1-2, with 9 bases identical to TRBD1. With V trimmed by 5 bases and J by 3 bases, 4 bases remained unmatched. CDR1 and CDR2 (germline): DFQATT, SNEGSKA (reference sequence). This CDR3 is 13 amino acids long. CDR3 loop: CSAPGDRDYGYTF. The CDR3 DNA sequence: TGCAGTGCTCCTGGGGACAGGGACTATGGCTACACCTTC.

This clonotype was found a few times. The genes are TRBV25-1 and TRBJ2-7; D not resolved. The CDR3 has 12 amino acids. Germline CDR1 and CDR2: MGHDK and SYGVNS. Deletions cut 8 bases from V and 1 base from J, with 9 bases between. The CDR3 spells CASPDRSYEQYF. In nucleotides, the CDR3 is TGTGCCAGCCCGGACCGTTCCTACGAGCAGTACTTC.

CDR3 DNA sequence: TGTGCCAGCAGCACACCGGGAGGAACTAGCGACTACAATGAGCAGTTCTTC. Its protein product is CASSTPGGTSDYNEQFF. V is TRBV6-2 or TRBV6-3 and J is TRBJ2-1, with 7 bases identical to TRBD2. This CDR3 region has 17 residues. V lost 6 bases and J lost 3; bases outside the gene matches: 14. Germline CDR1 MNHEY, CDR2 SVGEGT.

This clonotype appeared a few times. This sequence joins TRBV7-9 and TRBJ2-1, with 7 bases lining up with TRBD2. Germline V gene data show CDR1 as SEHNR and CDR2 as FQNEAQ (reference sequence). The CDR3 spans 15 residues. Losses at the gene ends were 5 bases for V and 4 bases for J; bases not matched to a gene: 8. The CDR3 coding sequence is TGTGCCAGCAGCCCCGCCGGGGGGAGGTACAATGAGCAGTTCTTC. This translates into CASSPAGGRYNEQFF.

DNA of the CDR3: TGCGCCAGCAGCTTGTCGAGACTAGGTATCACCGGGGAGCTGTTTTTT. Its translation: CASSLSRLGITGELFF. The chain links TRBV5-1 to TRBJ2-2; a possible D gene is TRBD2 (6 bases). The CDR3 runs to 16 residues. Germline loops: CDR1 SGHRS, CDR2 YFSETQ. Trimming removed 1 base from V and 4 bases from J, with 14 bases in between. Combining the CDR3 with reference TRBV5-1 and TRBJ2-2 gives the whole variable domain KAGVTQTPRYLIKTRGQQVTLSCSPISGHRSVSWYQQTPGQGLQFLFEYFSETQRNKGNFPGRFSGRQFSNSRSEMNVSTLELGDSALYLCASSLSRLGITGELFFGEGSRLTVL.

This clonotype has a handful of counts. The chain uses TRBV4-2 and TRBJ2-7; no clear D gene. Trimming left V 1 base short and J 4 bases short, with 8 bases between. The germline CDR1 and CDR2 sequences are LGHNA and YNFKEQ. The CDR3 consists of 13 residues. Here the CDR3 DNA reads TGTGCCAGCAGCCAAGGGAATTGGTACGAGCAGTACTTC. Its translation: CASSQGNWYEQYF.

In this sample, this clonotype turned up a few times. The chain has TRBV10-3 and TRBJ2-7; the D gene is possibly TRBD2 (6 bases). V was trimmed by 8 bases and J by 0 bases, leaving 8 bases between them. The CDR3 sequence is 12 residues long. Per germline, CDR1 ENHRY and CDR2 SYGVKD. DNA for the CDR3: TGTGCCATCGGGAGGTACTCCTACGAGCAGTACTTC. As protein: CAIGRYSYEQYF.

Ten or more counts support this clonotype. V is TRBV5-1 and J is TRBJ2-1, with TRBD2 identical over 7 bases. Trimming cost V 2 bases and J 6 bases; bases outside gene matches: 5. The CDR3 is 14 amino acids. The germline V gene has CDR1 SGHRS and CDR2 YFSETQ. CDR3 nucleotide sequence: TGCGCCAGCAGCTTACTAGCGAAGATCAATGAGCAGTTCTTC. Amino acid sequence: CASSLLAKINEQFF.

The chain links TRBV11-1 to TRBJ2-2; TRBD2 agrees at 11 bases. V trimming: 1 base; J trimming: 4 bases; junction bases outside the gene matches: 14. Germline CDR1 reads SGHAT; CDR2 reads FQDESV (reference sequence). The CDR3 is made up of 20 amino acids. The CDR3 sequence is CASSLVKGPGLAEPTGELFF. The CDR3 nucleotides are TGTGCCAGCAGCTTAGTTAAAGGGCCGGGACTAGCGGAGCCCACCGGGGAGCTGTTTTTT.

The chain links TRBV12-3 or TRBV12-4 to TRBJ1-2; possibly TRBD1 for D (5 bases). CDR3 length: 13 residues. V shed 5 bases and J shed 2 bases, with 9 bases lying between them. DNA for the CDR3: TGTGCCAGCAGTAAGGGACGGAACTATGGCTACACCTTC. It yields the protein CASSKGRNYGYTF.